Below, 12 T cell receptor beta chains from the same sample are listed, as sequenced in a study of T cell responses to AZD1222 COVID-19 vaccine. Method: immunoSEQ multiplex PCR; TCRdb's copy keeps in-frame clones and lacks some. The sample contains about 26,000 clones, approximately 85% of which appear only once. The sequenced sample was peripheral blood, obtained 28 days after the second AZD1222 dose. All receptors come from an adult who received the AZD1222 COVID-19 vaccine.

This clone was observed a single time. This chain joins TRBV5-1 and TRBJ1-2, with D possibly matching TRBD1 (6 bases). Germline lookup yields CDR1 SGHRS and CDR2 YFSETQ. Deletions cut 5 bases from V and 4 bases from J, with 15 bases between. This CDR3 contains 14 residues. The CDR3 here is CASRRDTETYGYTF. The CDR3 bases are TGCGCCAGCAGACGGGACACGGAAACCTATGGCTACACCTTC.

The J gene is TRBJ2-3, the V gene TRBV2; 10 nucleotides align to TRBD1. J lost 4 bases, V lost 8 bases, and 9 bases had no gene match. This CDR3 comprises 15 residues. Looked up from germline, CDR1 is SNHLY and CDR2 is FYNNEI. The CDR3 region is CASGAGTGAPDTQYF. DNA of the CDR3: TGTGCCAGCGGAGCGGGGACAGGGGCTCCAGATACGCAGTATTTT.

This chain links TRBV5-1 with TRBJ2-2, with 8 bases that match TRBD2. J gave up 3 bases and V 0 bases, and 19 bases lay outside the gene matches. This CDR3 spans 21 amino acids. Germline values: CDR1 SGHRS, CDR2 YFSETQ. The CDR3 sequence is CASSLGQPGLVGRGDTGELFF. As DNA, the CDR3 is TGCGCCAGCAGCTTGGGTCAGCCGGGACTAGTAGGTAGAGGCGACACCGGGGAGCTGTTTTTT. The entire variable domain, with the rest obtained from reference TRBV5-1 and TRBJ2-2, is as follows: KAGVTQTPRYLIKTRGQQVTLSCSPISGHRSVSWYQQTPGQGLQFLFEYFSETQRNKGNFPGRFSGRQFSNSRSEMNVSTLELGDSALYLCASSLGQPGLVGRGDTGELFFGEGSRLTVL.

The CDR3 spells CASSTTSGNTIYF. The CDR3 coding sequence is TGTGCCAGCAGTACCACCTCTGGAAACACCATATATTTT. This chain uses TRBV6-5 with TRBJ1-3; D remains ambiguous. V dropped 5 bases and J dropped 0 bases, with 5 bases sitting between them. CDR3 length: 13 residues. Germline CDR1 and CDR2: MNHEY and SVGAGI.

For this clone: An end of the junction does not agree with germline; a read error may underlie this. This chain connects TRBV10-3 to TRBJ2-7, with D perhaps matching TRBD1 or TRBD2 (5 bases each). The CDR3 sequence is 13 residues long. Germline CDR1 is ENHRY and CDR2 is SYGVKD. CDR3 nucleotides: TGTGCCATCAGTGAGCCTCGGACGGGACCGTCCGACTTC. It is translated as CAISEPRTGPSDF.

This CDR3 reads CASSESRGYGYTF. The DNA of the CDR3 is TGTGCCAGCAGTGAATCTAGGGGCTATGGCTACACCTTC. The chain has TRBV6-1 and TRBJ1-2; maybe TRBD1 (5 bases). The V end lost 2 bases, the J end lost 4 bases, and 8 bases lay between the germline ends. This CDR3 contains 13 residues. Germline values: CDR1 MNHNS, CDR2 SASEGT.

The CDR3 DNA sequence: TGTGCCAGCAGGGGGACAGGGGGAGACGGGGAGCTGTTTTTT. Translation gives CASRGTGGDGELFF. The chain is built from TRBV2 and TRBJ2-2; 11 positions agree with TRBD1. CDR3 length: 14 residues. V lost 6 bases and J lost 7; bases outside the gene matches: 4. CDR1 and CDR2 (germline): SNHLY, FYNNEI.

V usage is TRBV7-2 and J usage is TRBJ1-3; D call uncertain. Trimming took 4 bases from V and 2 from J, leaving 12 bases between them. This CDR3 has 15 amino acids. CDR1 and CDR2 (germline): SGHTA, FQGNSA. The CDR3 here is CASSWKPDPGNTIYF. In DNA, the CDR3 is TGTGCCAGCAGCTGGAAACCGGATCCTGGAAACACCATATATTTT.

The genes are TRBV29-1 and TRBJ2-5; the D call may be TRBD1 or TRBD2 (5 bases each). Germline CDR1 reads SQVTM; CDR2 reads ANQGSEA. CDR3 length: 15 residues. Trimming stripped 6 bases from V and 9 bases from J, with 26 bases between. The CDR3 region has the DNA TGCAGCGTCGAGGGGAGCGCCGAAGTCAAAGTGGCCCAGTACTTC. This translates into CSVEGSAEVKVAQYF. Filled out from reference TRBV29-1 and TRBJ2-5, the complete variable domain reads SAVISQKPSRDICQRGTSLTIQCQVDSQVTMMFWYRQQPGQSLTLIATANQGSEATYESGFVIDKFPISRPNLTFSTLTVSNMSPEDSSIYLCSVEGSAEVKVAQYFGPGTRLLVL.

The J gene is TRBJ2-7, the V gene TRBV6-5; 9 bases are a match to TRBD2. Germline-derived CDR1 and CDR2 are MNHEY and SVGAGI. The length of the CDR3 is 13 residues. The V gene end was trimmed by 6 bases and the J gene end by 4 bases; junction bases not matched to a gene: 4. The CDR3 nucleotides are TGTGCCAGCAGGACTAGCGGATTATACGAGCAGTACTTC. It encodes CASRTSGLYEQYF.

The V call is TRBV7-9, the J call TRBJ2-7; D might be TRBD1 or TRBD2, each matching 6 bases. Per germline, CDR1 SEHNR and CDR2 FQNEAQ (reference sequence). The CDR3 is 12 residues long. V gave up 10 bases and J gave up 2 bases, with 12 bases separating them. CDR3 coding DNA: TGTGCCACGGGGGCCGGCGCCTACGAGCAGTACTTC. Protein: CATGAGAYEQYF.

This chain joins TRBV27 and TRBJ1-5; the match to TRBD1 covers 8 bases. The CDR3 contains 14 residues. Germline-derived CDR1 and CDR2 are MNHEY and SMNVEV (reference sequence). The junction had 7 bases not matched to a gene; V was cut back by 5 bases and J by 7 bases. For the CDR3, the DNA is TGTGCCAGCAGTCCCCAGGGGGCCGGACAGCCCCAGCATTTT. It translates to CASSPQGAGQPQHF.